Listed below are T cell receptor beta chains from one sample, sequenced in a study of blood T cell repertoires in COVID-19. The table came from immunoSEQ multiplex PCR; TCRdb's copy has only in-frame clones and leaves some out. The sample lists 300,000 to 450,000 clones, roughly 85% seen once, with more than 3% in the top ten. Sequences were obtained from peripheral blood. All receptors derive from a woman in her late teens or twenties with acute or convalescent COVID-19. CDR3s include the opening cysteine and the closing phenylalanine or tryptophan. The D gene is left open where the match is weak.

v_gene	d_gene	CDR3aa
TRBV5-1	TRBD2	CASSSRLAGDGNEQFF
TRBV27	-	CASSFLDQGRNEQFF
TRBV20-1	TRBD2	CSASGGGTTYEQYF
TRBV9	TRBD2	CASSALAGGTDTQYF
TRBV5-6	TRBD1	CASSLPGQGYEQYF
TRBV10-3	TRBD2	CAIRVAGGPGDTQYF
TRBV5-1	TRBD1	CASSSGTGGTYNEQFF
TRBV5-5	-	CASSLDPAGNQPQHF
TRBV19	TRBD2	CASSIGTSVTYEQYF
TRBV7-8	-	CASSHDRSSYNEQFF
TRBV15	-	CATSRDRAGVEQYF
TRBV18	TRBD1	CASSHNSLTGGDTGELFF
TRBV7-9	-	CASSFYRETEAFF
TRBV20-1	-	CSAQTGFGYTF
TRBV2	-	CASSELGGAFF
TRBV4-1	-	CASSLPQQDTQYF
TRBV3-1/TRBV3-2	TRBD1	CASSRGDRGQPQHF
TRBV28	TRBD1	CASTLPWTGTPLRQPQHF
TRBV19	TRBD2	CASSLGTSGRGYEQYF
TRBV9	TRBD1	CASSLGQGNSPLHF
TRBV5-1	-	CASSLGLVMNNEQFF
TRBV27	-	CASSLLPQGNEQFF
TRBV2	TRBD1	CASTPDVQGAYEQYF
TRBV9	-	CASSGADYNEQFF
TRBV9	-	CASSVGGTGGDQPQHF
TRBV13	TRBD2	CASSPSVWRGGQETQYF
TRBV30	TRBD1	CAWGTGKASNSPLHF
TRBV14	-	CASSQDVGIGVYSPLHF
TRBV28	-	CASSLNRVRLPEAFF
TRBV7-2	TRBD1	CASSLTGADYGYTF
TRBV27	-	CASASGTPRTDTQYF
TRBV13	-	CASSLTRDQPQHF
TRBV9	TRBD2	CASSLVPGLAGGPYGANVLTF
TRBV5-1	TRBD1	CASSLALNRGRETQYF
TRBV5-6	-	CASSLGALEAFF
TRBV23-1	-	CASSSRGMNTEAFF
TRBV28	TRBD2	CASSFPGGGRTTGELFF
TRBV19	-	CASSTIPSSYNEQFF
TRBV6-6	-	CASSYGGGRGLYGYTF
TRBV3-1/TRBV3-2	-	CASSLYGGEDGYTF
TRBV6-6	-	CASSPSRQAGGNQPQHF
TRBV10-2	TRBD2	CASRGLAGSYEQYF
TRBV6-5	TRBD1	CASRPGTARNTIYF
TRBV18	TRBD2	CASSPLDSGKNTGELFF
TRBV5-4	-	CASSFLQGGSPLHF
TRBV9	-	CASSVGGTNYGYTF
TRBV6-2/TRBV6-3	-	CASSQLISANYGYTF
TRBV5-5	-	CASSAGTDVSGANVLTF
TRBV28	TRBD2	CASSSGLAGMSSYNEQFF
TRBV2	TRBD2	CASRRERRWEQYF
TRBV4-1	TRBD2	CASSQNTGTSTPYEQYF
TRBV10-3	-	CAISDPGGALQSSGNTIYF